One and the same sample provided the 2 T cell receptor beta chains below, sequenced in a study of vaccination and CD4 T cells after COVID-19. This sample's treatment: approximately 10-day PBMC culture with coronavirus spike peptide pools or control peptides (ViraFEST assay). An Oncomine TCR Beta short-read assay was used to sequence the DNA from cultured CD4+ T cells. A single record per CDR3 protein comes from TCRdb applying MiXCR to the PCR reads. This repertoire shows 9,000 to 15,000 distinct CDR3 sequences, about 61% found once; its top ten account for less than 15%. No antigens are known for them. Material for sequencing was CD4+ T cells from blood, cultured in vitro. The receptors shown here come from a human donor who had recovered from COVID-19.

There are a few counts of this clonotype. The chain uses TRBV20-1 and TRBJ1-5; tentative D call: TRBD1 (5 bases). Germline V gene data show CDR1 as DFQATT and CDR2 as SNEGSKA (reference sequence). V was pared by 3 bases and J by 5 bases, with 17 bases between. The CDR3 has 15 amino acids. The CDR3 nucleotides are TGCAGTGCTAGTCCCTATCAGGGAGGTTATCAGCCCCAGCATTTT. It specifies CSASPYQGGYQPQHF.

The rearrangement uses TRBV27 and TRBJ1-3, with no clear D. V shed 5 bases and J shed 0 bases, with 14 bases lying between them. The CDR3 has 16 residues. Germline loops: CDR1 MNHEY, CDR2 SMNVEV (reference sequence). The chain's CDR3 is CASSPITASSGNTIYF. The CDR3 bases are TGTGCCAGCAGTCCTATTACAGCGAGCTCTGGAAACACCATATATTTT.